The 10 T cell receptor beta chains presented below share a single source sample, sequenced in a study of cytomegalovirus exposure and HLA in healthy donors. TCRdb keeps only in-frame clones here, not all; method: immunoSEQ multiplex PCR. The repertoire holds over 150,000 clones, with 75% to 90% as singletons. Specimen: PBMCs. The receptor set was obtained from a man aged 18 to 30 in good health and CMV-seropositive.

This clone was detected only a few times. The rearrangement uses TRBV28 and TRBJ1-1; TRBD1 is a possible D gene (6 bases). Germline V CDR1 and CDR2: MDHEN, SYDVKM. This CDR3 has 14 residues. V gave up 7 bases and J gave up 1 base, with 13 bases separating them. In DNA form, the CDR3 reads TGTGCCAGCAACGAACAGGGATCGAACACTGAAGCTTTCTTT. Translation: CASNEQGSNTEAFF.

The CDR3 is CASSPASGDYYEQYF. The CDR3 DNA reads as TGTGCCAGCAGTCCCGCTAGCGGGGATTACTACGAGCAGTACTTC. J is TRBJ2-7 and V is TRBV7-2; 9 nucleotides agree with TRBD2. With V trimmed by 6 bases and J by 3 bases, 9 bases remained unmatched. The CDR3 is 15 amino acids. The germline CDR1 and CDR2 sequences are SGHTA and FQGNSA. The full variable domain, with the rest looked up from reference TRBV7-2 and TRBJ2-7, is GAGVSQSPSNKVTEKGKDVELRCDPISGHTALYWYRQSLGQGLEFLIYFQGNSAPDKSGLPSDRFSAERTGGSVSTLTIQRTQQEDSAVYLCASSPASGDYYEQYFGPGTRLTVT.

The rearrangement uses TRBV23-1 and TRBJ1-2; 7 bases align to TRBD1. TRBV23-1 is an ORF, and what it does is uncertain. This CDR3 is 17 amino acids long. Trimming at V came to 8 bases and at J to 4 bases, leaving 19 bases not matched to a gene. Here the CDR3 reads CASRSREQGRCGYGYTF. The CDR3 DNA follows: TGCGCCAGCCGCTCAAGGGAACAGGGGCGCTGCGGCTATGGCTACACCTTC.

This clone occurred a few times. V and J are TRBV30 and TRBJ1-1, with D perhaps matching TRBD1 (5 bases). The CDR3 has 14 residues. The germline CDR1 and CDR2 sequences are GTSNPN and SVGIG (reference sequence). Between the trimmed V and J ends, which lost 2 bases and 5 bases, there was a span of 15 bases. The CDR3 spells CAWSPDRIGTEAFF. DNA for the CDR3: TGTGCCTGGAGTCCCGACAGAATTGGGACTGAAGCTTTCTTT. Full variable domain (rest looked up from reference TRBV30 and TRBJ1-1): SQTIHQWPATLVQPVGSPLSLECTVEGTSNPNLYWYRQAAGRGLQLLFYSVGIGQISSEVPQNLSASRPQDRQFILSSKKLLLSDSGFYLCAWSPDRIGTEAFFGQGTRLTVV.

The rearrangement uses TRBV2 and TRBJ2-7, with TRBD2 identical over 12 bases. The junction had 11 bases not matched to a gene; V was cut back by 4 bases and J by 7 bases. Germline lookup yields CDR1 SNHLY and CDR2 FYNNEI. The CDR3 runs to 16 residues. The CDR3 spells CASSGGTSGLEGEQYF. The CDR3, as DNA: TGTGCCAGCAGTGGAGGGACTAGCGGGCTTGAGGGGGAGCAGTACTTC. The full variable domain, its missing parts supplied by reference TRBV2 and TRBJ2-7, is EPEVTQTPSHQVTQMGQEVILRCVPISNHLYFYWYRQILGQKVEFLVSFYNNEISEKSEIFDDQFSVERPDGSNFTLKIRSTKLEDSAMYFCASSGGTSGLEGEQYFGPGTRLTVT.

The chain recombines TRBV19 with TRBJ2-7, with 7 positions matching TRBD2. This CDR3 has 16 residues. V dropped 4 bases and J dropped 1; count of bases not matched to a gene: 10. Germline V gene sequence: CDR1 LNHDA, CDR2 SQIVND (reference sequence). In DNA, the CDR3 is TGTGCCAGTAGTAAGCCCCCGTCGGGGGGATCCTACGAGCAGTACTTC. Its translation: CASSKPPSGGSYEQYF.

This clone was detected only once. The chain couples TRBV4-3 to TRBJ2-1, with 9 bases matching TRBD2. The CDR3 extends over 16 amino acids. CDR1 is LGHNA, CDR2 YSLEER, per germline. J lost 3 bases, V lost 1 base, and 4 bases had no gene match. CDR3 in DNA: TGCGCCAGCAGCCAAGGCGCTAGCGGGATCTACAATGAGCAGTTCTTC. Translating gives CASSQGASGIYNEQFF.

V usage is TRBV7-2 and J usage is TRBJ1-1; D is perhaps TRBD1 (6 bases). Germline V gives CDR1 SGHTA, CDR2 FQGNSA. The V gene lost 5 bases and the J gene lost 0 bases, with 13 bases spanning the gap. This CDR3 comprises 15 residues. The CDR3 sequence: CASSPRAGVNTEAFF. The CDR3 DNA sequence: TGTGCCAGCAGCCCCCGCGCAGGGGTGAACACTGAAGCTTTCTTT.

This chain joins TRBV18 and TRBJ2-3; D remains ambiguous. The germline V gene encodes CDR1 KGHSH and CDR2 LQKENI. The CDR3 runs 13 residues. V dropped 2 bases and J dropped 0 bases, with 3 bases sitting between them. CDR3 sequence: CASSPLSTDTQYF. The DNA for the CDR3 is TGTGCCAGCTCACCATTAAGCACAGATACGCAGTATTTT.

The J gene is TRBJ2-1, the V gene TRBV5-1; D uncertain. The CDR3 runs to 14 residues. V shed 1 base and J shed 5 bases, with 10 bases lying between them. CDR1 is SGHRS and CDR2 is YFSETQ in the germline V gene. The CDR3 nucleotides are TGCGCCAGCAGCTTGTACTCTACAGACAATGAGCAGTTCTTC. It codes for CASSLYSTDNEQFF.